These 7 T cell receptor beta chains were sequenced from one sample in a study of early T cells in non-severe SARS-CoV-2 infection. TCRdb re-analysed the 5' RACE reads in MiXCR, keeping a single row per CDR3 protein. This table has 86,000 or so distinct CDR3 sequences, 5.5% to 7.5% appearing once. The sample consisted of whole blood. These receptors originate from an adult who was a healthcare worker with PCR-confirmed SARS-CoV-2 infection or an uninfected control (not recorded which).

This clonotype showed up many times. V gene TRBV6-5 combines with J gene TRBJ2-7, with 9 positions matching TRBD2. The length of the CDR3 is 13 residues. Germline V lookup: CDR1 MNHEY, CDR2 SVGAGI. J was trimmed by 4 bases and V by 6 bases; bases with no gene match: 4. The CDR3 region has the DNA TGTGCCAGCAGCCGCGGGGGGGCATACGAGCAGTACTTC. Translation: CASSRGGAYEQYF.

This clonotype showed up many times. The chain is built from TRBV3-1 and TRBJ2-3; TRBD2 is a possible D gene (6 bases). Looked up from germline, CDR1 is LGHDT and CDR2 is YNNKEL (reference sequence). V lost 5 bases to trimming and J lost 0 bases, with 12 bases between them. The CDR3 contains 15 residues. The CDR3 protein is CASSSTRASTDTQYF. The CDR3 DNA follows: TGTGCCAGCAGCTCGACTAGGGCTAGCACAGATACGCAGTATTTT.

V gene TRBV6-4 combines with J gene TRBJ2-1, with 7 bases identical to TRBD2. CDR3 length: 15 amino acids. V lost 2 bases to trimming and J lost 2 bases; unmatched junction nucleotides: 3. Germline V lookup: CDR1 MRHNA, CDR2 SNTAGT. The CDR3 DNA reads TGTGCCAGCAGTGACAAGGCGGGAGCCTACAATGAGCAGTTCTTC. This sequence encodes CASSDKAGAYNEQFF.

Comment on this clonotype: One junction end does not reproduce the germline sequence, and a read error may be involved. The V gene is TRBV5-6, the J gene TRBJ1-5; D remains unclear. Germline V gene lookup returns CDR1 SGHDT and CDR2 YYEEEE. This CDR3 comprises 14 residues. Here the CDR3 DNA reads TGTGCCAGCAGCTTGGCTGGCAGCAGTCAGCCCCAGCATTTT. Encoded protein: CASSLAGSSQPQHF.

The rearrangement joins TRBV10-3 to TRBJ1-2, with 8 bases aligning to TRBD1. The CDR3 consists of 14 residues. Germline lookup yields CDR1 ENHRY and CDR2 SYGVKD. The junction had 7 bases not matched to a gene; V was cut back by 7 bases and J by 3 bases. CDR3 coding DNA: TGTGCCATCAAGGGACAGGAAGGAGACTATGGCTACACCTTC. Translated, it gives CAIKGQEGDYGYTF.

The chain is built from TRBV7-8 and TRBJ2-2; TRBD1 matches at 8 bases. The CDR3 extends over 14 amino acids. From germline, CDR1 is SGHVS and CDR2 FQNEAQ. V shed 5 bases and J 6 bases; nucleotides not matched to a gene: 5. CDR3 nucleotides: TGTGCCAGCAGCCTCCGGACAGGGCCCGGGGAGCTGTTTTTT. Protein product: CASSLRTGPGELFF.

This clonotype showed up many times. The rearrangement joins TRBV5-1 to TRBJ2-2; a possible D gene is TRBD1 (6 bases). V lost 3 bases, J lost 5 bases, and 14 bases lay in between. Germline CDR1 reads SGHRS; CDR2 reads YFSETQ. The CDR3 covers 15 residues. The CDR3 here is CASSYRDHPTGELFF. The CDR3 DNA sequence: TGCGCCAGCAGCTACAGGGATCACCCGACCGGGGAGCTGTTTTTT.